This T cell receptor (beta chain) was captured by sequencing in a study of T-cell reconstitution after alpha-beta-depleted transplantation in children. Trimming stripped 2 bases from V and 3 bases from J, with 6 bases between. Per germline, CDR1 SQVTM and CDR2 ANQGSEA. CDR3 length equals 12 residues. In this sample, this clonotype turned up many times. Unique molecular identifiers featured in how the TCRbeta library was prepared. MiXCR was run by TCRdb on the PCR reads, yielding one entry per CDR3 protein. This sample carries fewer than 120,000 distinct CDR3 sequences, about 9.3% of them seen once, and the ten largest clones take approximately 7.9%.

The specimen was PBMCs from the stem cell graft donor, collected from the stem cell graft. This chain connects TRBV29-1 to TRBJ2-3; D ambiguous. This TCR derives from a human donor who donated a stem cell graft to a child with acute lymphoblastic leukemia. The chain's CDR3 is CSVEIGTDTQYF. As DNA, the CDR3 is TGCAGCGTTGAAATAGGGACAGATACGCAGTATTTT.